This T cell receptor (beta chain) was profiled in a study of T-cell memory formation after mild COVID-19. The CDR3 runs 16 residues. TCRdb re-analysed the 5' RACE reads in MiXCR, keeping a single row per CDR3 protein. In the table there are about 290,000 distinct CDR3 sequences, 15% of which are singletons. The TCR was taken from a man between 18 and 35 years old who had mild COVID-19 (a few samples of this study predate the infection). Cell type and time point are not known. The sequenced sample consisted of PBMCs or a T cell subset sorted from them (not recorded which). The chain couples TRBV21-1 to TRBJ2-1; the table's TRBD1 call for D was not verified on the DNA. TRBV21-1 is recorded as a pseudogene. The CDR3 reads CASSKVGHPSYNEQFF. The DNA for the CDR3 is TGTGCCAGCAGCAAAGTCGGACACCCCTCCTACAATGAGCAGTTCTTC.